This T cell receptor beta chain was observed in a study of T cell responses to AZD1222 COVID-19 vaccine. Data came from immunoSEQ multiplex PCR; TCRdb stores just in-frame clones and leaves some out. The sample shows 130,000 or so clones, around 89% of them seen only once. The CDR3 is 13 amino acids. V trimming: 5 bases; J trimming: 15 bases; junction bases outside the gene matches: 5. Per germline, CDR1 SGHTA and CDR2 FQGTGA. The sequenced sample was peripheral blood, obtained on day 0 of MenACWY control vaccination. The TCR sequence derives from an adult in good health. This chain uses TRBV7-3 with TRBJ2-1; 15 bases agree with TRBD2. The CDR3 loop reads CASSRTSGRAVFF. The CDR3 region has the DNA TGTGCCAGCAGCAGGACTAGCGGGAGGGCGGTGTTCTTC. Combining the CDR3 with reference TRBV7-3 and TRBJ2-1 gives the whole variable domain GAGVSQTPSNKVTEKGKYVELRCDPISGHTALYWYRQSLGQGPEFLIYFQGTGAADDSGLPNDRFFAVRPEGSVSTLKIQRTERGDSAVYLCASSRTSGRAVFFGPGTRLTVL.